What follows are 32 T cell receptor beta chains derived from one specimen sequenced in a study of PD-1 blockade in classical Hodgkin lymphoma. Only in-frame clones appear in the TCRdb table, and some are missing; sequencing was by immunoSEQ multiplex PCR. The table lists over 6,000 clones, around 84% of them singletons. Relapse was seen in all patients after autologous stem cell transplantation, and brentuximab vedotin exposure was variable. The starting material was peripheral blood mononuclear cells (PBMCs), obtained at baseline. The receptor source for this set is a human donor with classical Hodgkin lymphoma.

This chain links TRBV2 with TRBJ2-3; no clear D gene. The CDR3 is 14 residues long. The V end was cut by 3 bases, the J end by 7 bases, with 14 bases between. The germline CDR1 and CDR2 sequences are SNHLY and FYNNEI. CDR3 sequence reads: CASSDPGQGNTQYF. As DNA, the CDR3 is TGTGCCAGCAGTGACCCCGGGCAAGGAAATACGCAGTATTTT.

The rearrangement joins TRBV2 to TRBJ2-1, with 11 bases aligning to TRBD2. V lost 6 bases and J lost 2; bases outside the gene matches: 9. The germline V gene encodes CDR1 SNHLY and CDR2 FYNNEI. The CDR3 extends over 17 amino acids. CDR3 nucleotide sequence: TGTGCCAGCAGGGAGACTAGCGGGACACTCCCCTACAATGAGCAGTTCTTC. Its protein product is CASRETSGTLPYNEQFF.

The rearrangement links TRBV7-2 to TRBJ2-5, with TRBD2 identical over 8 bases. This CDR3 has 15 residues. CDR1 and CDR2 (germline): SGHTA, FQGNSA. V gave up 1 base and J gave up 4 bases; unmatched junction bases: 5. This CDR3 reads CASSLVSGVTETQYF. Here the CDR3 DNA reads TGTGCCAGCAGCTTAGTTAGCGGGGTCACAGAGACCCAGTACTTC.

The genes are TRBV30 and TRBJ2-5; 11 nucleotides match TRBD2. This CDR3 spans 12 amino acids. Germline V lookup: CDR1 GTSNPN, CDR2 SVGIG (reference sequence). This chain's CDR3 is CAVAGGPGTQYF. In DNA, the CDR3 is TGTGCAGTAGCGGGAGGGCCTGGGACCCAGTACTTC.

V usage is TRBV4-3 and J usage is TRBJ2-7; D remains ambiguous. V was shortened by 1 base and J by 3 bases, with 19 bases between the two germline ends. Germline CDR1 is LGHNA and CDR2 is YSLEER. The CDR3 length is 17 residues. DNA for the CDR3: TGCGCCAGCAGCCAAGGCTTATATGATGGCACAAGCTACGAGCAGTACTTC. It encodes CASSQGLYDGTSYEQYF.

The V and J genes are TRBV12-5 and TRBJ1-2, with 8 bases matching TRBD1. The germline CDR1 and CDR2 sequences are LGHNT and FRNRAP. V shed 1 base and J 8 bases; nucleotides not matched to a gene: 3. This CDR3 has 13 residues. CDR3 sequence reads: CASGLGQGTGYTF. DNA of the CDR3: TGTGCTAGTGGTTTGGGACAGGGGACAGGCTACACCTTC.

This sequence joins TRBV30 and TRBJ2-4, with D tentatively TRBD1 (5 bases). This CDR3 contains 13 residues. V gave up 1 base and J gave up 6 bases, with 10 bases separating them. Germline V gene data show CDR1 as GTSNPN and CDR2 as SVGIG (reference sequence). The CDR3 DNA sequence: TGTGCCTGGAGTGGGATGGGGCGAAACATTCAGTACTTC. It encodes CAWSGMGRNIQYF.

This chain uses TRBV7-2 with TRBJ2-3; 7 bases are a match to TRBD2. The CDR3 length is 15 residues. V shed 2 bases, J shed 0 bases, and the junction held 2 bases outside the gene matches. CDR1 and CDR2 (germline): SGHTA, FQGNSA. This chain's CDR3 is CASSLRRGSTDTQYF. In nucleotides, the CDR3 is TGTGCCAGCAGCTTAAGGCGGGGGAGCACAGATACGCAGTATTTT.

The rearrangement links TRBV6-5 to TRBJ1-1; unclear D gene. CDR3 size: 14 residues. The V and J ends lost 0 bases and 4 bases respectively, with 9 bases between them. Germline V gives CDR1 MNHEY, CDR2 SVGAGI. CDR3: CASSYSMWATEAFF. Written as DNA, the CDR3 is TGTGCCAGCAGTTACTCGATGTGGGCCACTGAAGCTTTCTTT.

The chain recombines TRBV9 with TRBJ2-5, with TRBD2 as a possible D gene (6 bases). CDR1 is SGDLS and CDR2 is YYNGEE in the germline V gene. With 0 bases removed from V and 1 base from J, the gap between germline ends came to 16 bases. This CDR3 comprises 17 residues. The CDR3 sequence: CASSVGLSGTVQETQYF. DNA for the CDR3: TGTGCCAGCAGCGTAGGTCTTAGTGGGACTGTCCAAGAGACCCAGTACTTC. The full variable domain, rest sourced from reference TRBV9 and TRBJ2-5, is DSGVTQTPKHLITATGQRVTLRCSPRSGDLSVYWYQQSLDQGLQFLIQYYNGEERAKGNILERFSAQQFPDLHSELNLSSLELGDSALYFCASSVGLSGTVQETQYFGPGTRLLVL.

The V call is TRBV5-4, the J call TRBJ2-5; the D is unclear. This CDR3 spans 11 amino acids. V was cut by 0 bases and J by 3 bases, with 0 bases left in between. Germline V gene lookup returns CDR1 SGHNT and CDR2 YYREEE (reference sequence). The CDR3 here is CASSLEETQYF. The CDR3 bases are TGTGCCAGCAGCTTGGAAGAGACCCAGTACTTC.

This clone appeared a few times. The rearrangement uses TRBV18 and TRBJ1-5; a possible D gene is TRBD1 (6 bases). The V gene lost 2 bases and the J gene lost 6 bases, with 11 bases spanning the gap. This CDR3 region has 14 residues. CDR1 is KGHSH and CDR2 is LQKENI in the germline V gene. The CDR3 region has the DNA TGTGCCAGCTCACCAGGGGGGGCGGGTCAGCCCCAGCATTTT. It yields the protein CASSPGGAGQPQHF. The complete variable domain, with remaining parts taken from reference TRBV18 and TRBJ1-5, reads NAGVMQNPRHLVRRRGQEARLRCSPMKGHSHVYWYRQLPEEGLKFMVYLQKENIIDESGMPKERFSAEFPKEGPSILRIQQVVRGDSAAYFCASSPGGAGQPQHFGDGTRLSIL.

J is TRBJ2-7 and V is TRBV10-1, with a weak D call TRBD2 (6 bases). V shed 10 bases and J shed 0 bases, with 16 bases lying between them. This CDR3 has 14 amino acids. In germline, CDR1 is WNHNN, CDR2 SYGVQD (reference sequence). CDR3 DNA sequence: TGCGCCACGAGCAGGGACTCCTCCTCCTACGAGCAGTACTTC. This translates into CATSRDSSSYEQYF.

The CDR3 region is CASSHSGAYEQYF. Written as DNA, the CDR3 is TGTGCCAGCAGCCATAGCGGAGCCTACGAGCAGTACTTC. This chain joins TRBV11-3 and TRBJ2-7, with D perhaps matching TRBD2 (6 bases). V was clipped by 5 bases and J by 2 bases, with 10 bases between them. The length of the CDR3 is 13 residues. Germline CDR1 reads SGHNT; CDR2 reads YENEEA.

The chain carries TRBV19 and TRBJ1-2; possibly TRBD1 for D (5 bases). The CDR3 has 17 residues. Per germline, CDR1 LNHDA and CDR2 SQIVND (reference sequence). Trimming shortened V by 4 bases and J by 7 bases, and 25 bases separated the two germline ends. This CDR3 reads CASSTAGPGSERGGYTF. The DNA of the CDR3 is TGTGCCAGTAGTACCGCGGGACCAGGCTCGGAGCGGGGTGGCTACACCTTC.

The J gene is TRBJ2-1, the V gene TRBV4-2; 10 positions match TRBD2. The length of the CDR3 is 15 residues. The ends lost 1 base at V and 7 bases at J; junction bases unmatched: 4. The germline V gene has CDR1 LGHNA and CDR2 YNFKEQ. DNA for the CDR3: TGTGCCAGCAGCCAAGGCCTAGCGGGAGATAATGAGCAGTTCTTC. Translating gives CASSQGLAGDNEQFF.

The genes are TRBV19 and TRBJ2-7, with 7 nucleotides matching TRBD1. The length of the CDR3 is 14 residues. The ends lost 5 bases at V and 0 bases at J; junction bases unmatched: 4. Per germline, CDR1 LNHDA and CDR2 SQIVND (reference sequence). The CDR3 sequence is CASSLDRTSYEQYF. CDR3 coding DNA: TGTGCCAGTAGTCTGGACAGGACCTCCTACGAGCAGTACTTC.

The V gene is TRBV19, the J gene TRBJ2-1, with 10 positions matching TRBD1. This CDR3 region has 18 residues. The J segment lost 1 base and the V segment lost 6 bases, leaving 12 bases of the junction unmatched. CDR1 is LNHDA, CDR2 SQIVND, per germline (reference sequence). Here the CDR3 reads CASSLPGDRGTSYNEQFF. CDR3 sequence (DNA): TGTGCCAGTAGCCTCCCCGGGGACAGGGGCACATCCTACAATGAGCAGTTCTTC.

This chain uses TRBV7-9 with TRBJ1-2, with D uncertain. The CDR3 extends over 11 amino acids. Deletions cut 8 bases from V and 1 base from J, with 5 bases between. Germline values: CDR1 SEHNR, CDR2 FQNEAQ (reference sequence). CDR3 in amino acids: CASGINYGYTF. For the CDR3, the DNA is TGTGCCAGCGGAATTAACTATGGCTACACCTTC.

The count of this clone is one. The chain is built from TRBV10-3 and TRBJ2-7; D may match TRBD1 or TRBD2 (5 bases each). Germline assignment: CDR1 ENHRY and CDR2 SYGVKD. Trimming took 2 bases from V and 2 from J, leaving 7 bases between them. The CDR3 runs to 13 residues. The CDR3 loop is CAISELGAYEQYF. CDR3 sequence (DNA): TGTGCCATCAGTGAGCTGGGGGCCTACGAGCAGTACTTC.

The chain combines TRBV28 with TRBJ2-7, with D unresolved. The ends were cut back, 6 bases at V and 2 bases at J, with 8 bases in the middle. The CDR3 is made up of 12 amino acids. Per the germline V gene, CDR1 is MDHEN and CDR2 is SYDVKM. CDR3 loop: CASRRETYEQYF. CDR3 coding DNA: TGTGCCAGCAGAAGGGAAACCTACGAGCAGTACTTC.

The chain combines TRBV19 with TRBJ2-7, with TRBD1 identical over 8 bases. CDR3 length: 16 amino acids. Germline CDR1 is LNHDA and CDR2 is SQIVND (reference sequence). J lost 3 bases, V lost 0 bases, and 7 bases had no gene match. This CDR3 reads CASSIERTGGSYEQYF. The CDR3, as DNA: TGTGCCAGTAGTATAGAAAGAACAGGGGGAAGCTACGAGCAGTACTTC.

This clone was found once. The chain couples TRBV5-1 to TRBJ2-7; D remains ambiguous. The ends were cut back, 0 bases at V and 1 base at J, with 11 bases in the middle. The CDR3 runs to 15 residues. Per germline, CDR1 SGHRS and CDR2 YFSETQ. The CDR3 DNA sequence: TGCGCCAGCAGCTTGGTGGGCCGTGGGTCCTACGAGCAGTACTTC. Protein product: CASSLVGRGSYEQYF.

V gene TRBV6-1 combines with J gene TRBJ2-7; D is ambiguous. V was pared by 5 bases and J by 0 bases, with 2 bases between. The CDR3 totals 11 residues. Germline V gene data show CDR1 as MNHNS and CDR2 as SASEGT. The CDR3 bases are TGTGCCAGCAGTTTCTCCTACGAGCAGTACTTC. Its protein is CASSFSYEQYF.

This clone was recorded only once. The chain is built from TRBV11-1 and TRBJ1-2; tentative D call: TRBD1 (5 bases). Deletions cut 1 base from V and 4 bases from J, with 10 bases between. The CDR3 covers 14 residues. Germline values: CDR1 SGHAT, CDR2 FQDESV (reference sequence). CDR3 loop: CASSLEQDFYGYTF. DNA for the CDR3: TGTGCCAGCAGCTTAGAACAGGACTTCTATGGCTACACCTTC.

The chain carries TRBV28 and TRBJ2-6, with D uncertain. V was cut by 5 bases and J by 4 bases, with 15 bases left in between. The germline V gene encodes CDR1 MDHEN and CDR2 SYDVKM. The CDR3 has 16 residues. CDR3 loop: CASSPPPFRGANVLTF. The CDR3 DNA reads TGTGCCAGCAGTCCCCCGCCCTTTCGGGGGGCCAACGTCCTGACTTTC. Complete variable domain (other parts from reference TRBV28 and TRBJ2-6): DVKVTQSSRYLVKRTGEKVFLECVQDMDHENMFWYRQDPGLGLRLIYFSYDVKMKEKGDIPEGYSVSREKKERFSLILESASTNQTSMYLCASSPPPFRGANVLTFGAGSRLTVL.

The genes are TRBV5-6 and TRBJ2-7; D remains ambiguous. The V gene's germline CDR1 is SGHDT and CDR2 YYEEEE. Deletions cut 3 bases from V and 7 bases from J, with 8 bases between. The CDR3 has 11 amino acids. The CDR3 nucleotides are TGTGCCAGCAGCTGGGCTCGGGAGCAGTACTTC. Translating it yields CASSWAREQYF.

The chain is built from TRBV7-9 and TRBJ1-1, with D tentatively TRBD1 (5 bases). The CDR3 spans 14 residues. V was clipped by 5 bases and J by 0 bases, with 10 bases between them. Germline CDR1 SEHNR, CDR2 FQNEAQ (reference sequence). The CDR3 is CASSPGTMNTEAFF. The CDR3 DNA is TGTGCCAGCAGCCCAGGGACTATGAACACTGAAGCTTTCTTT.

The chain couples TRBV2 to TRBJ1-2, with D tentatively TRBD1 (6 bases). The length of the CDR3 is 13 residues. V was shortened by 4 bases and J by 4 bases, with 10 bases between the two germline ends. The germline V gene has CDR1 SNHLY and CDR2 FYNNEI. The CDR3 nucleotides read TGTGCCAGCAGTGTTGGAGGGGGCTATGGCTACACCTTC. This gives the protein CASSVGGGYGYTF.

The chain is built from TRBV5-6 and TRBJ1-1; no clear D. Germline CDR1 is SGHDT and CDR2 is YYEEEE. V shed 4 bases and J shed 2 bases, with 9 bases lying between them. This CDR3 is built from 13 residues. The CDR3 sequence: CASSRDGNTEAFF. As DNA, the CDR3 is TGTGCCAGCAGCCGTGACGGAAACACTGAAGCTTTCTTT. The variable domain in full, with the rest retrieved from reference TRBV5-6 and TRBJ1-1, is DAGVTQSPTHLIKTRGQQVTLRCSPKSGHDTVSWYQQALGQGPQFIFQYYEEEERQRGNFPDRFSGHQFPNYSSELNVNALLLGDSALYLCASSRDGNTEAFFGQGTRLTVV.

The V and J genes are TRBV27 and TRBJ1-2; maybe TRBD1 (6 bases). V was cut by 5 bases and J by 3 bases, with 7 bases left in between. CDR1 is MNHEY, CDR2 SMNVEV, per germline (reference sequence). This CDR3 spans 12 amino acids. The CDR3 protein is CASSRGDYGYTF. CDR3 DNA sequence: TGTGCCAGCAGTAGGGGGGACTATGGCTACACCTTC.

V gene TRBV7-9 combines with J gene TRBJ2-5; 13 bases align to TRBD2. The CDR3 consists of 15 residues. Germline lookup yields CDR1 SEHNR and CDR2 FQNEAQ (reference sequence). V trimming: 2 bases; J trimming: 6 bases; junction bases outside the gene matches: 3. CDR3 DNA: TGTGCCAGCAGCTTAACTAGCGGGAGGGCTCAGACCCAGTACTTC. Amino acid sequence: CASSLTSGRAQTQYF.